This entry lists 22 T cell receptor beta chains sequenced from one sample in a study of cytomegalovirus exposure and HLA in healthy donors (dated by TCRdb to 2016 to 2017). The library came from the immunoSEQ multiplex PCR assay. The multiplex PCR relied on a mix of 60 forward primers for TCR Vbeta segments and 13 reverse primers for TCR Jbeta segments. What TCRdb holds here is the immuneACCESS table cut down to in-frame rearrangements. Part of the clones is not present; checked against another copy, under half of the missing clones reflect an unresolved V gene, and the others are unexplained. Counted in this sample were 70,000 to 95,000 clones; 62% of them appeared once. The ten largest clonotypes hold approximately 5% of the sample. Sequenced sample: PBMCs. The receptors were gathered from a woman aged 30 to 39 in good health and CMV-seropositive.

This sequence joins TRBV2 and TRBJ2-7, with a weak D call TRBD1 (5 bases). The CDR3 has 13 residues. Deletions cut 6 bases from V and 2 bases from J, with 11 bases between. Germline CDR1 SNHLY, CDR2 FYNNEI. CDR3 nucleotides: TGTGCCAGCAGCCAAATGGGGCCCTACGAGCAGTACTTC. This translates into CASSQMGPYEQYF.

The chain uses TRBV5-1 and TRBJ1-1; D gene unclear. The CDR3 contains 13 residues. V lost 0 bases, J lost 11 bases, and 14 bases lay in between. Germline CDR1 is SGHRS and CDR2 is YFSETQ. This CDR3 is CASSLADGVWAFF. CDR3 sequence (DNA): TGCGCCAGCAGCTTGGCCGATGGAGTCTGGGCTTTCTTT. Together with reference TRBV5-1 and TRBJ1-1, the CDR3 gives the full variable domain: KAGVTQTPRYLIKTRGQQVTLSCSPISGHRSVSWYQQTPGQGLQFLFEYFSETQRNKGNFPGRFSGRQFSNSRSEMNVSTLELGDSALYLCASSLADGVWAFFGQGTRLTVV.

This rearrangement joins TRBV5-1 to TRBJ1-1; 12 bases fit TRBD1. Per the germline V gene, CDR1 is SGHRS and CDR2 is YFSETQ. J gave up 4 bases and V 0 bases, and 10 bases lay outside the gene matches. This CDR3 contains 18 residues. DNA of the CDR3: TGCGCCAGCAGCTTGGACCGGGACAGGGGGCTTAGAATCACTGAAGCTTTCTTT. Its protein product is CASSLDRDRGLRITEAFF.

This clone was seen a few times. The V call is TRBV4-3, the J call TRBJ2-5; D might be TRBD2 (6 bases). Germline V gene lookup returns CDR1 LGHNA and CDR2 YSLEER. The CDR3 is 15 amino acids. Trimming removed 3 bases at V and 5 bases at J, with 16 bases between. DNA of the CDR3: TGCGCCAGCAGCCAGGGGACTTCCCCGGACGAGACCCAGTACTTC. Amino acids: CASSQGTSPDETQYF.

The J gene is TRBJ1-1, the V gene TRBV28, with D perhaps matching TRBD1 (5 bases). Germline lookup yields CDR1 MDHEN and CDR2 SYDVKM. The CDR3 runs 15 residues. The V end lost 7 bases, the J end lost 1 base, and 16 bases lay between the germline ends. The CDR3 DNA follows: TGTGCCAGCACCCGGGGGGGAAGACAGAACACTGAAGCTTTCTTT. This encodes CASTRGGRQNTEAFF.

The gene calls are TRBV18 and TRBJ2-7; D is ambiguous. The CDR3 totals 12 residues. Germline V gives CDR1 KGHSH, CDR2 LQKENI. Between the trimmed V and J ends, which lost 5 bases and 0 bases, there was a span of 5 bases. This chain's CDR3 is CASSSSSYEQYF. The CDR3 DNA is TGTGCCAGCTCATCCAGCTCCTACGAGCAGTACTTC.

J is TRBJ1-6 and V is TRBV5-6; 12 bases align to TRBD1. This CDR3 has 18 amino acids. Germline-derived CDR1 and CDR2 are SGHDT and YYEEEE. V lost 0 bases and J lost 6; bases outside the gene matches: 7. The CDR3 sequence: CASSLAPGQGALNSPLHF. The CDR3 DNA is TGTGCCAGCAGCTTGGCACCGGGACAGGGGGCTCTTAATTCACCCCTCCACTTT.

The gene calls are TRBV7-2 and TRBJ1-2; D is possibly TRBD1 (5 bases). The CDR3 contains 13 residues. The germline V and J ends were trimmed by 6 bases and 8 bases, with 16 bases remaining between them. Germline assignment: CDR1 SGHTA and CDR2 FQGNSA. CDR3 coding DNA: TGTGCCAGCAGTCCCCAGGGACTCGGGGGCTACACCTTC. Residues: CASSPQGLGGYTF.

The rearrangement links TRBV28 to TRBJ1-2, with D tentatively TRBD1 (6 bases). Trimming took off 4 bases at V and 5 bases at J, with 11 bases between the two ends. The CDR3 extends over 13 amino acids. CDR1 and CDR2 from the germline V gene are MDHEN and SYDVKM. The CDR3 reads CASSSTGRYGYTF. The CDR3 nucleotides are TGTGCCAGCAGTTCGACAGGTCGTTATGGCTACACCTTC.

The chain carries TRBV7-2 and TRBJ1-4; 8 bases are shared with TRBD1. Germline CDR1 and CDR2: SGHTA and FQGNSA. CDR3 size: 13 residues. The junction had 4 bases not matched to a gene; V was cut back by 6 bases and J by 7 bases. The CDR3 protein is CASRRTGGEKLFF. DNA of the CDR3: TGTGCCAGCAGAAGAACAGGGGGTGAAAAACTGTTTTTT.

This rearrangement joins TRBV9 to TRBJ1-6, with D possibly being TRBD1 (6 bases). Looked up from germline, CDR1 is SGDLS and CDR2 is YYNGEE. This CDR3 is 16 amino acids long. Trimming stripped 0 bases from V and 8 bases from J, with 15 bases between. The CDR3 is CASSVGGGLSYSPLHF. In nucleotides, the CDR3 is TGTGCCAGCAGCGTAGGCGGGGGGCTATCCTATTCACCCCTCCACTTT.

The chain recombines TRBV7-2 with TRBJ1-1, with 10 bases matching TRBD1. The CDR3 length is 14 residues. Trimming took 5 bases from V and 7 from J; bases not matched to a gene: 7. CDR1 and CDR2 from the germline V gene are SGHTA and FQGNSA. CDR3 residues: CASSTPGQGNEAFF. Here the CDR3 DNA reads TGTGCCAGCAGCACGCCGGGACAGGGGAATGAAGCTTTCTTT.

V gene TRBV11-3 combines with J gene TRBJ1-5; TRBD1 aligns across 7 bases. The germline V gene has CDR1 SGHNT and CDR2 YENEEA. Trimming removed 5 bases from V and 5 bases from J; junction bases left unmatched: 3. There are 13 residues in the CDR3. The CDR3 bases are TGTGCCAGCAGCAGAGGGACAGATCAGCCCCAGCATTTT. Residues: CASSRGTDQPQHF.

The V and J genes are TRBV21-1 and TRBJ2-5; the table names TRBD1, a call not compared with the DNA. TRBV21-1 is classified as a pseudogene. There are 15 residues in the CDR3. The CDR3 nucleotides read TGTGCCAGCAGCAAAGAGGGACAGGTACAAGAGACCCAGTACTTC. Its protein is CASSKEGQVQETQYF.

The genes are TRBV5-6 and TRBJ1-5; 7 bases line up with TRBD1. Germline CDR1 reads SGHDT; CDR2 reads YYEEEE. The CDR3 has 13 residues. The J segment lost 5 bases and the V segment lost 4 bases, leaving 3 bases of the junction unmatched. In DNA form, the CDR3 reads TGTGCCAGCAGCCGGGACAGAGATCAGCCCCAGCATTTT. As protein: CASSRDRDQPQHF.

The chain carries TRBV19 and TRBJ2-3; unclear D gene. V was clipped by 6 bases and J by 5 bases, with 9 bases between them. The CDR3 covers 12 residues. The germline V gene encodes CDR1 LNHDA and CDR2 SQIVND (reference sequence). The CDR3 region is CASSIPGDTQYF. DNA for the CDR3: TGTGCCAGTAGCATCCCCGGAGATACGCAGTATTTT.

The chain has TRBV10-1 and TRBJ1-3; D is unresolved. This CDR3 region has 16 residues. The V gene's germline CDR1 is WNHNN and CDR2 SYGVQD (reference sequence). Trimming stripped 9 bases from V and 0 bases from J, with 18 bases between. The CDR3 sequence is CASVEQAKISGNTIYF. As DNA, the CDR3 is TGCGCCAGTGTCGAACAAGCGAAGATCTCTGGAAACACCATATATTTT.

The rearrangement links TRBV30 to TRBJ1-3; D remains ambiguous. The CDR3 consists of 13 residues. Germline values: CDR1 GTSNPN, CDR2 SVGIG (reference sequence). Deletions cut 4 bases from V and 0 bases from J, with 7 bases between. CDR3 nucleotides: TGTGCCTGGAACCGGGGCTCTGGAAACACCATATATTTT. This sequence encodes CAWNRGSGNTIYF.

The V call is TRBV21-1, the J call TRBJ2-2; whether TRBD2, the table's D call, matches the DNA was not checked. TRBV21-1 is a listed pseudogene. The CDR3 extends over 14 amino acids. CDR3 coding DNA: TGTGCCAGCAGTCGGACTAGTTGGGGCGGGGAGCTGTTTTTT. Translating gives CASSRTSWGGELFF.

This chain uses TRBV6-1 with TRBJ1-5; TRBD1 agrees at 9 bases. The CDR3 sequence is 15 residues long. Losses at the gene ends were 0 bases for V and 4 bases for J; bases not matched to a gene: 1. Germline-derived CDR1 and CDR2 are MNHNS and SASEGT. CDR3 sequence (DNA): TGTGCCAGCAGTGAAGCTGGACAGGGGAATCAGCCCCAGCATTTT. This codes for CASSEAGQGNQPQHF.

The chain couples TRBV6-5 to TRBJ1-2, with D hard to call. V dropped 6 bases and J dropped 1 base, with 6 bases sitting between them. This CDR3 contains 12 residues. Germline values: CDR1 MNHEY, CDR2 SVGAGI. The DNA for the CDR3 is TGTGCCAGCAGGCGAAATAACTATGGCTACACCTTC. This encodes CASRRNNYGYTF.

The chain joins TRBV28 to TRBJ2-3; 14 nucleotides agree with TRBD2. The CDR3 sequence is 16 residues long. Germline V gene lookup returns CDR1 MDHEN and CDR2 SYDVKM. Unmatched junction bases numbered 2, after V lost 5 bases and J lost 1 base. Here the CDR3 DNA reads TGTGCCAGCAGTCCGGGACTAGCGGGGGGCACAGATACGCAGTATTTT. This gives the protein CASSPGLAGGTDTQYF.